This TCR beta chain originates from a study of Graves' ophthalmopathy and Graves' hyperthyroidism. General observations from the study: A 13-signature model separated ophthalmopathy from stable hyperthyroidism, reaching about 88% sensitivity and less than 83% specificity cross-validated. Its predictions of ophthalmopathy progression gave the model 70.59% sensitivity and 72% to 85% specificity.

RNA transcripts provided the template for amplifying TCR beta CDR3 regions. First-round RT-PCR with HTBI primers preceded a second-round multiplex PCR. TCRdb re-called the multiplex PCR reads through MiXCR, storing one row per CDR3 protein. The sample consists of about 640,000 distinct CDR3 sequences, about 41% of them appearing once. A word on this clonotype: Antigen: not known.

The CDR3 consists of 13 residues. The germline V gene encodes CDR1 SQVTM and CDR2 ANQGSEA. V dropped 8 bases and J dropped 0; count of bases not matched to a gene: 4. Moderately to severely active ophthalmopathy under 3 months, CAS at least 3, NOSPECS at least 4. Orbital computed tomography and thyroid ultrasound, along with TRAb, serum thyroxine and clinical symptoms, underpinned diagnosis. The sample comprised peripheral blood. J is TRBJ1-3 and V is TRBV29-1; 7 nucleotides align to TRBD1. The source is an adult man with Graves' ophthalmopathy. The CDR3 DNA reads as TGCAGCCGAAACAGGGGCTCTGGAAACACCATATATTTT. Its protein product is CSRNRGSGNTIYF. Variable domain in full (rest from reference TRBV29-1 and TRBJ1-3): SAVISQKPSRDICQRGTSLTIQCQVDSQVTMMFWYRQQPGQSLTLIATANQGSEATYESGFVIDKFPISRPNLTFSTLTVSNMSPEDSSIYLCSRNRGSGNTIYFGEGSWLTVV.